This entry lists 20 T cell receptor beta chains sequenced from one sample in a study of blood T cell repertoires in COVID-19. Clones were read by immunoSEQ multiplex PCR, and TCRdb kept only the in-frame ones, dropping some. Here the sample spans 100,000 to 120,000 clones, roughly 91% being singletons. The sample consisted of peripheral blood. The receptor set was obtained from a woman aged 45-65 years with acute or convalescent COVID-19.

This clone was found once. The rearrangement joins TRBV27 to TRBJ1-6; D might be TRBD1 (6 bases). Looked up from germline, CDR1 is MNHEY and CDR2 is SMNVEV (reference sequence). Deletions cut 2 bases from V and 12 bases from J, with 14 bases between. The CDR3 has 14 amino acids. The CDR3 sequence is CASSLGGAYLPLHF. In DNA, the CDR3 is TGTGCCAGCAGTTTAGGGGGGGCGTATTTACCCCTCCACTTT.

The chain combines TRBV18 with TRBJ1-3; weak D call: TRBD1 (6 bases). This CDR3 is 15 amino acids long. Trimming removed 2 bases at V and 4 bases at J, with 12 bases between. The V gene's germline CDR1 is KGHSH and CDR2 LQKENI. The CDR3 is CASSPSTGHGNTIYF. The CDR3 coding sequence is TGTGCCAGCTCACCATCTACAGGGCACGGAAACACCATATATTTT.

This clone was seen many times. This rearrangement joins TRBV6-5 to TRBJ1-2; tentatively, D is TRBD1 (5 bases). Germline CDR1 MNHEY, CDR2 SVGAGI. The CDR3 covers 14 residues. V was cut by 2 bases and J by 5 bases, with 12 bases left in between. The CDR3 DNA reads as TGTGCCAGCAGTTACCAGGGCTCTGGATATGGCTACACCTTC. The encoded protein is CASSYQGSGYGYTF.

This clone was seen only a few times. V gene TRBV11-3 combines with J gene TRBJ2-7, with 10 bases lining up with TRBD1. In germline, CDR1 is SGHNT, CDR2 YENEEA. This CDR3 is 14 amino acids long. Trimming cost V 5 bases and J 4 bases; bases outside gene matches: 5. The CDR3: CASSPGTGEYEQYF. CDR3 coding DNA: TGTGCCAGCAGCCCCGGGACAGGGGAGTACGAGCAGTACTTC.

As DNA, the CDR3 is TGCAGCGTTGATGCTAGCGGGAGTGTGGAGACCCAGTACTTC. Protein product: CSVDASGSVETQYF. The rearrangement links TRBV29-1 to TRBJ2-5, with 10 nucleotides matching TRBD2. There are 14 residues in the CDR3. V dropped 3 bases and J dropped 5; count of bases not matched to a gene: 6. Germline CDR1 SQVTM, CDR2 ANQGSEA.

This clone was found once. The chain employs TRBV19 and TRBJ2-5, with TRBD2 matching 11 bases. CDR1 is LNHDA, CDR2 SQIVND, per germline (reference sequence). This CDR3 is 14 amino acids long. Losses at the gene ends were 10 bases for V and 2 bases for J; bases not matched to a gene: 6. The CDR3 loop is CATSGLADQETQYF. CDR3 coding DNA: TGTGCCACTTCGGGACTAGCGGATCAAGAGACCCAGTACTTC.

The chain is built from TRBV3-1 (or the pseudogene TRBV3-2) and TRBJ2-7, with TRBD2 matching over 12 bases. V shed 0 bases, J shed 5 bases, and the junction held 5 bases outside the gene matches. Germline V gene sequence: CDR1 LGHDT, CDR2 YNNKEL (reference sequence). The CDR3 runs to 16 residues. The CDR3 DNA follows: TGTGCCAGCAGCCAAGAACGGGCTAGCGGGAGGGACGAGCAGTACTTC. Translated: CASSQERASGRDEQYF.

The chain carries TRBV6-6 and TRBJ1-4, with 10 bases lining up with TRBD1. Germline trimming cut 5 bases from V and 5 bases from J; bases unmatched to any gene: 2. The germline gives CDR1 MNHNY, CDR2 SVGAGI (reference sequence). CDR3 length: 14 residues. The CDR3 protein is CASSRTGGNEKLFF. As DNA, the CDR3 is TGTGCCAGCAGTCGGACAGGGGGAAATGAAAAACTGTTTTTT.

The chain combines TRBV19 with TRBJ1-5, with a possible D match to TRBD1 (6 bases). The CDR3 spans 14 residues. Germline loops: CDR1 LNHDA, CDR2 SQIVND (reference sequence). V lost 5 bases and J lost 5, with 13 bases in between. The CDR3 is CASSGRGEDQPQHF. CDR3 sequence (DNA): TGTGCCAGTAGTGGCAGGGGAGAGGATCAGCCCCAGCATTTT.

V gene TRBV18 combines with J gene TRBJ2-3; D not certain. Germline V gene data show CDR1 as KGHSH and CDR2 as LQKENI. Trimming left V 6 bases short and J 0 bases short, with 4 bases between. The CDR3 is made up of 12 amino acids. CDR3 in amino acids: CASSASTDTQYF. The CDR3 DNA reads TGTGCCAGCTCGGCTAGCACAGATACGCAGTATTTT.

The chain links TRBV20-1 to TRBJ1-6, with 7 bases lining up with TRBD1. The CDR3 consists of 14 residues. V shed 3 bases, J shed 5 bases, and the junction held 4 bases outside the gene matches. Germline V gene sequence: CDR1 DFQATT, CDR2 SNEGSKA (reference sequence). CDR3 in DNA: TGCAGTGCTAGTATGGGACAGCATAATTCACCCCTCCACTTT. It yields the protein CSASMGQHNSPLHF.

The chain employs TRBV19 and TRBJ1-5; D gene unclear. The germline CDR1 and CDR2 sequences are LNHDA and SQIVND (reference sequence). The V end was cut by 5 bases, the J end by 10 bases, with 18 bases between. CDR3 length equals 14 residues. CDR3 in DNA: TGTGCCAGTAGTGCCCGGGAGGTTGGAACACCCCAGCATTTT. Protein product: CASSAREVGTPQHF.

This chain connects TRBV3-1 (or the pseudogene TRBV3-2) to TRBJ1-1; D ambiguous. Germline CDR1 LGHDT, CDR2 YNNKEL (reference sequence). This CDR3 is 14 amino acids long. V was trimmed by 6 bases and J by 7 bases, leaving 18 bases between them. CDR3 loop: CASRPGSQRGEAFF. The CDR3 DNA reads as TGTGCCAGCAGGCCCGGGTCTCAAAGAGGTGAAGCTTTCTTT.

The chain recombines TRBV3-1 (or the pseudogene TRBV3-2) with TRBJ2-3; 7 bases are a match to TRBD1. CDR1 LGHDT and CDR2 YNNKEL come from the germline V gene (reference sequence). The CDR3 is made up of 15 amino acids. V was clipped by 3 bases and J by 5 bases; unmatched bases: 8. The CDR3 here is CASSHYRGEGDTQYF. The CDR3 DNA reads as TGTGCCAGCAGCCATTACAGGGGTGAAGGAGATACGCAGTATTTT.

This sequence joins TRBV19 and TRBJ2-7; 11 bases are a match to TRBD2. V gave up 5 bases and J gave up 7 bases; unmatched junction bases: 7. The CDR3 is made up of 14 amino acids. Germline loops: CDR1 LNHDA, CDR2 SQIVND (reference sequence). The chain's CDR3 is CASSELAGVGEQYF. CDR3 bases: TGTGCCAGTAGTGAACTAGCGGGAGTAGGGGAGCAGTACTTC.

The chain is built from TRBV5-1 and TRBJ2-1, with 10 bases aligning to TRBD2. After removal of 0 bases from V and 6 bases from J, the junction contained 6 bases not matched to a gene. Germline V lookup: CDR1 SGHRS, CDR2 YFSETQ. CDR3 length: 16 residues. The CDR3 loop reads CASSLATASGSNEQFF. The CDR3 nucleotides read TGCGCCAGCAGCTTGGCCACCGCTAGCGGGAGCAATGAGCAGTTCTTC. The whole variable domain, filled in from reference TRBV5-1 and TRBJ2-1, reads KAGVTQTPRYLIKTRGQQVTLSCSPISGHRSVSWYQQTPGQGLQFLFEYFSETQRNKGNFPGRFSGRQFSNSRSEMNVSTLELGDSALYLCASSLATASGSNEQFFGPGTRLTVL.

CDR3 residues: CASSETIGAGGSNYGYTF. The CDR3 DNA reads TGTGCCAGCAGTGAGACAATCGGGGCAGGGGGCTCTAACTATGGCTACACCTTC. The gene calls are TRBV25-1 and TRBJ1-2, with 8 bases lining up with TRBD1. The germline V gene encodes CDR1 MGHDK and CDR2 SYGVNS. Trimming removed 3 bases from V and 0 bases from J; junction bases left unmatched: 12. The CDR3 spans 18 residues.

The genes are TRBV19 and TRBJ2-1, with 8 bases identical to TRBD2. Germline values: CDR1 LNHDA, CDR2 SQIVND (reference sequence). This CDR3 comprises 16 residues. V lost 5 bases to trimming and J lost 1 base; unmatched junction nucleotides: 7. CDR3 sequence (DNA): TGTGCCAGTAGTGCCGGGGGGGATAGGTCCTACAATGAGCAGTTCTTC. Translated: CASSAGGDRSYNEQFF.

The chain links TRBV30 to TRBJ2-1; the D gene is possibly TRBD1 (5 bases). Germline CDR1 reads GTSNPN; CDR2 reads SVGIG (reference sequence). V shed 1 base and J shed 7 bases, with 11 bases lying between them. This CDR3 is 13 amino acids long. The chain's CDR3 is CAWSEASGNEQFF. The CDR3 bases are TGTGCCTGGAGTGAAGCCTCAGGGAATGAGCAGTTCTTC.

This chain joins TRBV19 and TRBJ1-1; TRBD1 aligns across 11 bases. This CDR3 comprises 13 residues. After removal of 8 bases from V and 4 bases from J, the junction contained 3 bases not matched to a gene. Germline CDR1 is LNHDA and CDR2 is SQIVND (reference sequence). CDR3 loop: CASEGQGGTEAFF. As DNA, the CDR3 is TGTGCCAGTGAGGGACAGGGGGGCACTGAAGCTTTCTTT.